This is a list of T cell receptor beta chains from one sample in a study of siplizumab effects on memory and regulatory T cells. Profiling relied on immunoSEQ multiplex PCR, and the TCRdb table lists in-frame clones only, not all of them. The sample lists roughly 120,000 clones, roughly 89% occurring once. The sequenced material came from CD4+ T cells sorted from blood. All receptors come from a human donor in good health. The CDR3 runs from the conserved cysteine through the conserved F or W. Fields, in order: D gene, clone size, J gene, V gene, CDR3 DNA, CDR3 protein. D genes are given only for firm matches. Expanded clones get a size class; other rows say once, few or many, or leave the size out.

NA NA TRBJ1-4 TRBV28 TGTGCCAGCAGTTTAATGAGGGGAGCTGAAAAACTGTTTTTT CASSLMRGAEKLFF
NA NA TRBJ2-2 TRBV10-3 TGTGCCATCGGTGGCAGCTCGAACACCGGGGAGCTGTTTTTT CAIGGSSNTGELFF
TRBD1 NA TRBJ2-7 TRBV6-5 TGTGCCAGCAGTTACTCGATGGATACGGGACAGATGTACTTC CASSYSMDTGQMYF
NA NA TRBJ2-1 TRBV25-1 TGTGCCAGCAGTGAGGGGGGTAAGCGGGCGAGCTACAATGAGCAGTTCTTC CASSEGGKRASYNEQFF
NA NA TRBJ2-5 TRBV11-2 TGTGCCAGCAGCCCAGACCGCGCGGGGACCCAGTACTTC CASSPDRAGTQYF
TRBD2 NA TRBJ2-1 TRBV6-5 TGTGCCAGCAGCCCTGACTCGGCGGGGGGGTTTGAGCAGTTCTTC CASSPDSAGGFEQFF
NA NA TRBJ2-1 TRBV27 TGTGCCAGCAGTTTCAGCGGTTTTAGAGGTGAGCAGTTCTTC CASSFSGFRGEQFF
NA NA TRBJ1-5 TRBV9 TGTGCCAGCAGCGTAGACGGATATAGCAATCAGCCCCAGCATTTT CASSVDGYSNQPQHF
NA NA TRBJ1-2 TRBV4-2 TGTGCCAGCAGCCAGGATGACTATGGCTACACCTTC CASSQDDYGYTF
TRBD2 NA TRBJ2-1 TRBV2 TGTGCCAGCAGGATAGCGGGAGGGCCGGTGGATGAGCAGTTCTTC CASRIAGGPVDEQFF
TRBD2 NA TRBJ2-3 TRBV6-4 TGTGCCAGCTCAAGGGGACTACCCACAGATACGCAGTATTTT CASSRGLPTDTQYF
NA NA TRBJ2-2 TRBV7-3 TGTGCCAGCAGGGGGGATAACACCGGGGAGCTGTTTTTT CASRGDNTGELFF
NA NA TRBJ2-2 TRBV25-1 TGTGCCAGCAGTGCCTCATTTCTAGCGGAGCTGTTTTTT CASSASFLAELFF
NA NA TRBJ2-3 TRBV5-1 TGCGCCAGCAGCTTGGACGTCAGCACAGATACGCAGTATTTT CASSLDVSTDTQYF
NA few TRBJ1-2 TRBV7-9 TGTGCCAGCAGCGGCTCGGGGGCAGTCTTGGGTGGCTACACCTTC CASSGSGAVLGGYTF
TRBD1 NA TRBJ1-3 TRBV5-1 TGCGCCAGCAGCGAGGGGGCCGACACCATATATTTT CASSEGADTIYF
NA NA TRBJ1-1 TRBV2 TGTGCCAGCAGTGTAAGGTCGCATGAAGGGGGTGAAGCTTTCTTT CASSVRSHEGGEAFF
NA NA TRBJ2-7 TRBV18 TGTGCCAGCTCACCAGGCAGGCTATATGAGAGCTACGAGCAGTACTTC CASSPGRLYESYEQYF
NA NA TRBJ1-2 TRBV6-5 TGTGCCAGCAGATATAGACAGGCCTCTGGCTACACCTTC CASRYRQASGYTF
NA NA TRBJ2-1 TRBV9 TGTGCCAGCACCCCAAGTTTCTATACCTACAATGAGCAGTTCTTC CASTPSFYTYNEQFF
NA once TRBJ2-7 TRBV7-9 TGTGCCAGCAGCTTAGATTTCAGGAACGAGCAGTACTTC CASSLDFRNEQYF
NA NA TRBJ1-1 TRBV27 TGTGCCAGCAGCCTTACAGCTAACACTGAAGCTTTCTTT CASSLTANTEAFF
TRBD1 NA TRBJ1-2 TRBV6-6 TGTGCCAGCAGTTACTCAGGGCAGGGGGGTAGCTATGGCTACACCTTC CASSYSGQGGSYGYTF
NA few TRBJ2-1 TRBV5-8 TGTGCCAGCAGCCAGTTCCAGGGCAACTCCTACAATGAGCAGTTCTTC CASSQFQGNSYNEQFF
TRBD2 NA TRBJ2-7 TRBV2 TGTGCCAGCAGTGTAAAGGGGCTAGCGGGGGGCGAGCAGTACTTC CASSVKGLAGGEQYF
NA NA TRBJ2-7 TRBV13 TGTGCCAGCAGCTTAGCCGGGACACGGAGCTCCTACGAGCAGTACTTC CASSLAGTRSSYEQYF
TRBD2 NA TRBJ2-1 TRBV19 TGTGCCAGTAGTATAGAGAAGCGGGGGGGCCGTAAGAATGAGCAGTTCTTC CASSIEKRGGRKNEQFF
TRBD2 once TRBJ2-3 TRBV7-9 TGTGCCAGCAGCTTCCCTAGCGGGAGAGATACGCAGTATTTT CASSFPSGRDTQYF
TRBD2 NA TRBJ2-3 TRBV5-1 TGCGCCAGCAGCTTGCTAGCGGGCACAGATACGCAGTATTTT CASSLLAGTDTQYF
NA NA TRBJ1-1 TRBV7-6 TGTGCCAGCAGCTATGGAGGGTTGGGCACTGAAGCTTTCTTT CASSYGGLGTEAFF
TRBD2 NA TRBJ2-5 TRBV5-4 TGTGCCAGCAGCTTGGGACATCCAAGACTAGCGGGAGAAGGGGAGACCCAGTACTTC CASSLGHPRLAGEGETQYF
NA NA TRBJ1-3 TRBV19 TGTGCCAGTAGTATAGAGAAGGGGCCCGGCTCTGGAAACACCATATATTTT CASSIEKGPGSGNTIYF
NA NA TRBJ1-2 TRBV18 TGTGCCAGCTCACCACCTTCCACAGAGGCGGCTTATGGCTACACCTTC CASSPPSTEAAYGYTF
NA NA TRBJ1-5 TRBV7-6 TGTGCCAGCAGCTTGTCTGGTGCTCAGCCCCAGCATTTT CASSLSGAQPQHF
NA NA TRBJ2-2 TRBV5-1 TGCGCCAGCAGCCCGGGACCGAACACCGGGGAGCTGTTTTTT CASSPGPNTGELFF
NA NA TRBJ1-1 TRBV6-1 TGTGCCAGCTCCGGACAGCTTGAAGCTTTCTTT CASSGQLEAFF
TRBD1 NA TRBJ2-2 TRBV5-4 TGTGCCAGCAGCGGACAGGTGGGGACCGGGGAGCTGTTTTTT CASSGQVGTGELFF